Here is one T cell receptor (gamma chain) with its context. A far more abundant clone sits one base away, making this likely a read error. Bulk repertoires came from Vgamma9/Vdelta2+ or Vdelta2-negative gammadelta T cells flow-sorted from PBMC. With CATT, TCRdb re-called clones from the multiplex PCR reads. Here the sample spans some 30,000 gamma-chain clones, 1.4% being singletons. The sample originates from a study of γδ T cells in repeated Plasmodium falciparum infection. The CDR3 runs 14 residues. Germline CDR1 VENAVY, CDR2 YDSYNSRV. The source material was gamma-delta T cells from blood. The sequence was obtained from a pool of human donors (malaria-infected and uninfected, not separated). The gene calls are TRGV8 and TRGJP2. As TCRdb names no J gene, one was assigned here on the basis of a DNA match to germline. Written as DNA, the CDR3 is TGTGCCACCTGGGGTTATAGTAGTGACTGGATCAAGACGTTT. Protein: CATWGYSSDWIKTF.